These T cell receptor beta chains were read from a single sample in a study of T cells in Graves' hyperthyroidism and ophthalmopathy. Each CDR3 protein gets one entry after TCRdb re-called the multiplex PCR reads with MiXCR. The sample consists of around 340,000 distinct CDR3 sequences, over 15% of them appearing once. Sequenced input: blood. Every receptor here comes from a man under 40 with Graves' hyperthyroidism. CDR3s leave out the opening cysteine and the closing phenylalanine or tryptophan. The D gene is left open where the match is weak.

d_gene,j_gene,v_gene,CDR3aa
TRBD2,TRBJ2-3,TRBV10-2,ASRASGSTDTQY
.,TRBJ2-7,TRBV5-1,ASSLGGVSYEQY
TRBD1,TRBJ1-3,TRBV2,ASGRDRGNTIY
.,TRBJ2-3,TRBV2,ASRDRDTALDTQY
.,TRBJ1-3,TRBV5-6,ASSFSFGGNTIY
.,TRBJ1-4,TRBV25-1,ASSERRANEKLF
.,TRBJ2-3,TRBV7-3,ASSLGPNTDTQY
.,TRBJ2-2,TRBV2,ASRTSQSGELF
TRBD2,TRBJ2-1,TRBV5-1,ASSLRASGSNNEQF
TRBD2,TRBJ2-7,TRBV5-1,ASSLLADYEQY
TRBD1,TRBJ2-5,TRBV7-2,ASSKTGREVETQY
TRBD1,TRBJ1-3,TRBV5-1,ASSFGRGQGNTIY
.,TRBJ2-1,TRBV2,ASGRDGYNEQF
.,TRBJ1-2,TRBV6-1,ASSLDGPNYGYT
.,TRBJ2-4,TRBV3-1,ASSQGFLVGSNQNIQY
.,TRBJ2-1,TRBV24-1,ATSSWGGREQF
.,TRBJ1-6,TRBV7-3,ASSLRADSPLH
TRBD2,TRBJ2-1,TRBV10-1,ARGWGGVDNEQF
TRBD2,TRBJ2-1,TRBV30,AWKILAGGPNEQF
.,TRBJ2-3,TRBV30,AWSVGVTDTQY
.,TRBJ2-2,TRBV7-3,ASSLTPGGGTGELF
.,TRBJ2-1,TRBV4-2,ASSPDPSFYNEQF
.,TRBJ1-1,TRBV6-1,ASSTSGGGTEAF
.,TRBJ2-1,TRBV6-5,ASSYSELRSYNEQF
TRBD2,TRBJ2-1,TRBV6-6,ASSYSAGLAGVGDEQF
.,TRBJ2-3,TRBV20-1,SARTSADTQY
.,TRBJ1-4,TRBV5-1,ASSLALYPTNEKLF
.,TRBJ1-1,TRBV28,ASSVELGLNTEAF
TRBD2,TRBJ2-1,TRBV29-1,SVVPGGVYNEQF
.,TRBJ2-5,TRBV5-8,ASSFGGIQETQY
TRBD1,TRBJ1-1,TRBV12-3/TRBV12-4,ASSLQGGLGTEAF
.,TRBJ2-1,TRBV27,ASSLGDTWNEQF
.,TRBJ1-5,TRBV27,ASSLRRRRADSNQPQH
.,TRBJ1-6,TRBV5-5,ASSLAPKNSPLH
.,TRBJ2-7,TRBV12-3/TRBV12-4,ASRMGYEQY
TRBD2,TRBJ2-1,TRBV6-1,ASNPAGGPSDEQF
.,TRBJ1-3,TRBV5-8,ASNAPGNTIY
.,TRBJ2-5,TRBV5-6,ASSLLVAQETQY
.,TRBJ2-4,TRBV5-6,ASSLDEGRENIQY